One sample yielded the 10 T cell receptor beta chains listed below, sequenced in a study of blood T cell repertoires in COVID-19. Generated by immunoSEQ multiplex PCR, the TCRdb table keeps only in-frame clones and is missing some. This sample carries a few hundred thousand clones, 65% to 90% of them seen once, and the ten largest clones take 6% to 9%. Sequencing used peripheral blood. These TCRs come from a human donor in a cohort sampled during active COVID-19.

J is TRBJ2-7 and V is TRBV14; D not certain. The CDR3 runs to 14 residues. Germline values: CDR1 SGHDN, CDR2 FVKESK. V shed 0 bases and J shed 3 bases, with 9 bases lying between them. The CDR3 here is CASSQEVRIYEQYF. The CDR3, as DNA: TGTGCCAGCAGCCAAGAGGTCAGGATCTACGAGCAGTACTTC.

This rearrangement joins TRBV4-1 to TRBJ1-2, with D unresolved. CDR3 length: 18 residues. Trimming took 0 bases from V and 4 from J, leaving 21 bases between them. The germline CDR1 and CDR2 sequences are MGHRA and YSYEKL. DNA for the CDR3: TGCGCCAGCAGCCAAGATCTGAAGAGACTAACGGATGGCTATGGCTACACCTTC. Its protein product is CASSQDLKRLTDGYGYTF.

On this clone: In the same sample, other DNA sequences code for this CDR3. The rearrangement links TRBV5-1 to TRBJ1-1; 10 nucleotides align to TRBD1. Unmatched junction bases numbered 4, after V lost 3 bases and J lost 5 bases. CDR3 size: 14 residues. Per germline, CDR1 SGHRS and CDR2 YFSETQ. CDR3 sequence: CASSSGQGETEAFF. The CDR3 nucleotides read TGCGCCAGCAGCTCTGGACAGGGGGAGACTGAAGCTTTCTTT.

This clone has only one observation. The chain employs TRBV19 and TRBJ2-1, with 7 nucleotides matching TRBD1. The V and J ends lost 11 bases and 0 bases, in that order; junction bases with no gene match: 7. From germline, CDR1 is LNHDA and CDR2 SQIVND (reference sequence). CDR3 length: 14 residues. The CDR3 sequence: CARVRGHSYNEQFF. In DNA form, the CDR3 reads TGTGCCCGGGTAAGGGGGCACTCCTACAATGAGCAGTTCTTC.

This sequence joins TRBV7-2 and TRBJ2-1, with TRBD1 matching over 11 bases. Germline V gives CDR1 SGHTA, CDR2 FQGNSA. V lost 6 bases to trimming and J lost 6 bases; unmatched junction nucleotides: 4. The CDR3 contains 14 residues. The CDR3 bases are TGTGCCAGCAGGGCCGGGACAGGGGGCAATGAGCAGTTCTTC. It specifies CASRAGTGGNEQFF.

The chain joins TRBV7-3 to TRBJ2-3, with 7 bases matching TRBD2. The J segment lost 2 bases and the V segment lost 5 bases, leaving 1 base of the junction unmatched. The germline V gene has CDR1 SGHTA and CDR2 FQGTGA. The CDR3 is 13 residues long. CDR3 in amino acids: CASSRDYTDTQYF. DNA for the CDR3: TGTGCCAGCAGCCGGGACTACACAGATACGCAGTATTTT.

This clone occurred a few times. The chain employs TRBV20-1 and TRBJ1-2; D not certain. CDR1 is DFQATT, CDR2 SNEGSKA, per germline (reference sequence). V lost 7 bases, J lost 2 bases, and 8 bases lay in between. This CDR3 region has 11 residues. Written as DNA, the CDR3 is TGCAGTGTAAGAGGAAACTATGGCTACACCTTC. It yields the protein CSVRGNYGYTF.

The genes are TRBV5-5 and TRBJ1-5, with 7 bases lining up with TRBD1. The CDR3 loop spans 16 amino acids. Germline V lookup: CDR1 SGHKS, CDR2 YYEKEE (reference sequence). The junction had 6 bases not matched to a gene; V was cut back by 3 bases and J by 0 bases. CDR3 nucleotides: TGTGCCAGCAGCTCCCCACAGGGGCTTAGCAATCAGCCCCAGCATTTT. It translates to CASSSPQGLSNQPQHF.

The V gene is TRBV19, the J gene TRBJ2-1; D is perhaps TRBD1 (6 bases). The germline CDR1 and CDR2 sequences are LNHDA and SQIVND (reference sequence). The CDR3 runs to 17 residues. The V end was cut by 6 bases, the J end by 0 bases, with 18 bases between. The CDR3: CASSPQNRDRSYNEQFF. CDR3 in DNA: TGTGCCAGTAGCCCCCAAAACAGGGACCGCTCCTACAATGAGCAGTTCTTC.

This clone was counted ten times or more. The chain carries TRBV7-8 and TRBJ1-2, with D perhaps TRBD1 (5 bases). CDR1 and CDR2 from the germline V gene are SGHVS and FQNEAQ. The CDR3 contains 14 residues. V was clipped by 0 bases and J by 4 bases, with 9 bases between them. The CDR3 DNA sequence: TGTGCCAGCAGCTTAGCAGGGGATCCCTATGGCTACACCTTC. This translates into CASSLAGDPYGYTF. The full variable domain, completed using reference TRBV7-8 and TRBJ1-2, is GAGVSQSPRYKVAKRGQDVALRCDPISGHVSLFWYQQALGQGPEFLTYFQNEAQLDKSGLPSDRFFAERPEGSVSTLKIQRTQQEDSAVYLCASSLAGDPYGYTFGSGTRLTVV.